This T cell receptor (beta chain) was obtained from a study of cytomegalovirus exposure and HLA in healthy donors. Whole-study findings and limits: Several V segments, TRBV6-2 and TRBV6-3 among them, could not be told apart and were dropped. The likely origin of a cluster of highly shared sequence variants was a sequencing artifact.

Primers: 60 Vbeta forward and 13 Jbeta reverse. Profiled with immunoSEQ multiplex PCR; TCRdb holds only in-frame clones, not every one. The table includes some 190,000 clones, around 76% detected once. Points on this clone: The antigen is unknown.

CDR3 length: 14 residues. V lost 3 bases and J lost 4, with 10 bases in between. Per the germline V gene, CDR1 is SGHKS and CDR2 is YYEKEE (reference sequence). The chain carries TRBV5-5 and TRBJ2-2; unclear D gene. The sequenced sample consisted of PBMCs. The receptor was isolated from a woman in her 30s in good health and CMV-seropositive. CDR3 DNA: TGTGCCAGCAGCTGGGCCGTTATCACCGGGGAGCTGTTTTTT. This gives the protein CASSWAVITGELFF.